This TCR beta chain was profiled in a study of shared clonotypes between healthy human individuals. Study-wide results and limits: A few donors had about 5% of their naive CD4 clonotypes in common. Estimated richness values were generally larger in naive subsets than in memory subsets.

Details on this clone: Its antigen is still unknown.

Germline V gene data show CDR1 as SGDLS and CDR2 as YYNGEE. CDR3 size: 15 residues. The V end was cut by 0 bases, the J end by 4 bases, with 11 bases between. The method was immunoSEQ multiplex PCR; TCRdb's version includes in-frame clones alone and lacks a portion of them. Seen here are over a million clones, 95% to 99% observed once, and the top ten hold roughly 0.45%. Material: naive CD4+ T cells sorted from blood. The subset: CD45RA+ positively selected. The receptor comes from a man aged 25 to 45 in good health. The chain has TRBV9 and TRBJ2-1; possible D gene TRBD1, 6 bases. CDR3 sequence (DNA): TGTGCCAGCAGCGTAGACTGGACAGAATACAATGAGCAGTTCTTC. Amino acid sequence: CASSVDWTEYNEQFF.